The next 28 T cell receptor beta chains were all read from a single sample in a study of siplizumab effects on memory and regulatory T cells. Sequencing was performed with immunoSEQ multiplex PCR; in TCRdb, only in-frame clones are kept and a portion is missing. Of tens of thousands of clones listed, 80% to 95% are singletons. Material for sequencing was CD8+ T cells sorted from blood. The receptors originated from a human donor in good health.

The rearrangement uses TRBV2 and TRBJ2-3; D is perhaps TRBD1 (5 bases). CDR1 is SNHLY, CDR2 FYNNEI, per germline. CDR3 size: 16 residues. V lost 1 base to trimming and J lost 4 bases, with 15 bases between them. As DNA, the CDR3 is TGTGCCAGCAGTGAAGAGGCAGGGTCTGTTTCAGATACGCAGTATTTT. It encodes CASSEEAGSVSDTQYF.

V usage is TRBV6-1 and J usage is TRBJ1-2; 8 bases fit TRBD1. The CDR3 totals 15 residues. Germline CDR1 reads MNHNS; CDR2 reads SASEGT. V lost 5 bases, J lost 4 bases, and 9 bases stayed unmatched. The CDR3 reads CASSFRTGNFYGYTF. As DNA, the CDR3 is TGTGCCAGCAGTTTCCGGACAGGGAATTTCTATGGCTACACCTTC.

The CDR3 loop is CASSEAPGDYGYTF. CDR3 coding DNA: TGTGCCAGCAGTGAAGCTCCAGGGGATTATGGCTACACCTTC. The rearrangement links TRBV6-4 to TRBJ1-2; weak D call: TRBD1 (6 bases). Germline values: CDR1 MRHNA, CDR2 SNTAGT. Trimming removed 3 bases from V and 5 bases from J, with 13 bases in between. CDR3 size: 14 residues.

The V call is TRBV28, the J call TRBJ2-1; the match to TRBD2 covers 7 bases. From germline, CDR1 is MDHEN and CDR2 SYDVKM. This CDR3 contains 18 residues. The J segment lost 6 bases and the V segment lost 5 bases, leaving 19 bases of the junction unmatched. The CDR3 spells CASSRPWKRGVKFNEQFF. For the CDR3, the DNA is TGTGCCAGCAGTCGTCCTTGGAAGCGGGGAGTGAAATTCAATGAGCAGTTCTTC.

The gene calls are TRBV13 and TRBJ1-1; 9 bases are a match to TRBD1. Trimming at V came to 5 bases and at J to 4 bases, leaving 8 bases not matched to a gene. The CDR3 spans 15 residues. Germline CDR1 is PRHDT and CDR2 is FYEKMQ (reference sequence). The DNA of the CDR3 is TGTGCCAGCAGCGCCGGGACAGGGTGGGTCACTGAAGCTTTCTTT. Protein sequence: CASSAGTGWVTEAFF.

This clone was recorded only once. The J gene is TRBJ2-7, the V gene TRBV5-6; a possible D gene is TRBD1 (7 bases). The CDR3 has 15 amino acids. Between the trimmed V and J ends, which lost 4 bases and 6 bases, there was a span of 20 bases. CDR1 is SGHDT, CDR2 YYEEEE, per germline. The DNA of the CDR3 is TGTGCCAGCAGCGGCGAGACAGGGAGCGGGCGCGAGCAGTACTTC. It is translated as CASSGETGSGREQYF.

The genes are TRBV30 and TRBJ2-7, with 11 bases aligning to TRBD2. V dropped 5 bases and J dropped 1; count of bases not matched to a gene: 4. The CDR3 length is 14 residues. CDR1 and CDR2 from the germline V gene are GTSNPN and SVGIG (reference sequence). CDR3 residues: CAWGSGRGSYEQYF. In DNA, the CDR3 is TGTGCCTGGGGTAGCGGGAGGGGTTCCTACGAGCAGTACTTC.

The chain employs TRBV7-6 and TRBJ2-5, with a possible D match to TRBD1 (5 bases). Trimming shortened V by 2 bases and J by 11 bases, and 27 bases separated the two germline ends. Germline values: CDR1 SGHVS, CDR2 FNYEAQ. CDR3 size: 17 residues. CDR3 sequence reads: CASSLWGPETVGGEQYF. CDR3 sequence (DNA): TGTGCCAGCAGCTTATGGGGCCCAGAGACAGTGGGCGGAGAGCAGTACTTC.

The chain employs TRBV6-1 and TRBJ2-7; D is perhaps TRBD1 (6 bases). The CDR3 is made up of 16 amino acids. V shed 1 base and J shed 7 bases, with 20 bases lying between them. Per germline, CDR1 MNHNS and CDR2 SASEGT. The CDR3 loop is CASSEGVGQVQGEQYF. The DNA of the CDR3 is TGTGCCAGCAGTGAAGGGGTGGGCCAGGTCCAGGGGGAGCAGTACTTC.

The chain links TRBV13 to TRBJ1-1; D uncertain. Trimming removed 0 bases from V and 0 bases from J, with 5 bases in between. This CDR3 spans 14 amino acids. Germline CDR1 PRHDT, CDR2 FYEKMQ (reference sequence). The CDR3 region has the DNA TGTGCCAGCAGCTTAGGGACCTTGAACACTGAAGCTTTCTTT. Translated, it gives CASSLGTLNTEAFF.

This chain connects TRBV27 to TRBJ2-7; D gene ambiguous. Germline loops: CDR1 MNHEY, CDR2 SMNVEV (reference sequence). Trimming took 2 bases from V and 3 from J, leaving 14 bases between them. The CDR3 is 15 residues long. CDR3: CASSLVWAELYEQYF. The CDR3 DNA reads TGTGCCAGCAGTTTAGTTTGGGCAGAACTCTACGAGCAGTACTTC.

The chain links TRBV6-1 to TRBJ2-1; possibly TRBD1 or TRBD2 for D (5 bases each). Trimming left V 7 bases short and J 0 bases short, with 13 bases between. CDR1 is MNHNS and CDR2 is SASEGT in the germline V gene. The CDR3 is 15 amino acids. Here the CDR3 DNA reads TGTGCCAGCAACCTGGGACCGAGCTCCTACAATGAGCAGTTCTTC. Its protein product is CASNLGPSSYNEQFF.

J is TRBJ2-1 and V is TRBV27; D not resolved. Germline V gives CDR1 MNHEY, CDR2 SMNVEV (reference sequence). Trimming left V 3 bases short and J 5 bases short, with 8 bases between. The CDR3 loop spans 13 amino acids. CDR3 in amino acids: CASSFSDNNEQFF. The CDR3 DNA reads TGTGCCAGCAGTTTCTCAGACAACAATGAGCAGTTCTTC.

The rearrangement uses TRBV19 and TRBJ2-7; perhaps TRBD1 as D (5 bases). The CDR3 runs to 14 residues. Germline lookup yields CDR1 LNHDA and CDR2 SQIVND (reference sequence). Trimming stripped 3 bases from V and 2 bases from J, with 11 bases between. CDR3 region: CASSISDSPYEQYF. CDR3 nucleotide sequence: TGTGCCAGTAGTATTTCTGACAGTCCCTACGAGCAGTACTTC.

The CDR3 region has the DNA TGTGCCAGCAGCTTAGACCCAGGGACGTACGAGCAGTACTTC. Translated, it gives CASSLDPGTYEQYF. This chain uses TRBV11-2 with TRBJ2-5, with D possibly being TRBD1 or TRBD2 (5 bases each). The DNA end is a closer match to TRBJ2-7, so the J assignment may be wrong. Germline loops: CDR1 SGHAT, CDR2 FQNNGV. The CDR3 has 14 residues.

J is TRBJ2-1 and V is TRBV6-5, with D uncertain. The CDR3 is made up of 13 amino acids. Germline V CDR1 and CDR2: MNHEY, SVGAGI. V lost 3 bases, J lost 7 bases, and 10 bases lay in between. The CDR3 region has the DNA TGTGCCAGCAGTTATAGCTCGGAGAATGAGCAGTTCTTC. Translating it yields CASSYSSENEQFF.

The CDR3 loop reads CASSHPTGLNTEAFF. The CDR3 bases are TGCGCCAGCAGCCATCCGACAGGGTTGAACACTGAAGCTTTCTTT. The chain recombines TRBV4-1 with TRBJ1-1, with 7 bases fitting TRBD1. The CDR3 contains 15 residues. V shed 3 bases, J shed 0 bases, and the junction held 4 bases outside the gene matches. Germline V gives CDR1 MGHRA, CDR2 YSYEKL.

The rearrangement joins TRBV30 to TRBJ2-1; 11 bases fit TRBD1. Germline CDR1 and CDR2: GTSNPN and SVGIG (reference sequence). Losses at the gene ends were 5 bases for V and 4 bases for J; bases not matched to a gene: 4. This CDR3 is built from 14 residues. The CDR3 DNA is TGTGCCTGGGGGACAGGGGGAGCGTACAATGAGCAGTTCTTC. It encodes CAWGTGGAYNEQFF.

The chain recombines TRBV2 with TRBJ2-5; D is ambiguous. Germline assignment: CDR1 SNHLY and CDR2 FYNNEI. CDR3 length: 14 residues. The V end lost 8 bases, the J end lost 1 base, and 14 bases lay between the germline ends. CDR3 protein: CASGDKQIQETQYF. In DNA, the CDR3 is TGTGCCAGCGGGGATAAGCAGATCCAAGAGACCCAGTACTTC.

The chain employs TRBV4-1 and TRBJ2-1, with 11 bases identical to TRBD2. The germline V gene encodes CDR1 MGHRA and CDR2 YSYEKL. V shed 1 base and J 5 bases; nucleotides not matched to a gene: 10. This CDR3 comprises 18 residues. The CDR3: CASSQAPTSGIGDNEQFF. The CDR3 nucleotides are TGCGCCAGCAGCCAAGCCCCGACTAGCGGGATAGGGGACAATGAGCAGTTCTTC.

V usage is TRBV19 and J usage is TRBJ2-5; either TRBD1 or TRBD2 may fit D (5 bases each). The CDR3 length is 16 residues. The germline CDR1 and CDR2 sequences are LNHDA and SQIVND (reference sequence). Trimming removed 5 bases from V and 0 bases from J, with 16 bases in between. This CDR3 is CASSVSQGPYQETQYF. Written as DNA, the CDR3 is TGTGCCAGTAGTGTGTCCCAGGGACCGTACCAAGAGACCCAGTACTTC.

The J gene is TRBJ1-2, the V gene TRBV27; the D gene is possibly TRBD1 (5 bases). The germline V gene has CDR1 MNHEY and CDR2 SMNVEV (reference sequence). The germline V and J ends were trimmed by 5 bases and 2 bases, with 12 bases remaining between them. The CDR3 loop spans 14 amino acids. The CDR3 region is CASSPGDRNYGYTF. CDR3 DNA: TGTGCCAGCAGTCCGGGGGACCGAAACTATGGCTACACCTTC.

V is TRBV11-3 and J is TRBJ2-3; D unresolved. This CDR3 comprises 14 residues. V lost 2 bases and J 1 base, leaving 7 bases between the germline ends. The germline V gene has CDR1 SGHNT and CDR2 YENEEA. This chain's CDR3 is CASSLSVGTDTQYF. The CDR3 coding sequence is TGTGCCAGCAGCTTATCGGTTGGCACAGATACGCAGTATTTT.

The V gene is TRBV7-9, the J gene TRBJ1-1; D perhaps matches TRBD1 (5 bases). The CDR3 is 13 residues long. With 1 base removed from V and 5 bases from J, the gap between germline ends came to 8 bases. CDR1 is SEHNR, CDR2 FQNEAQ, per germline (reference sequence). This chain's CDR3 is CASSLVGATEAFF. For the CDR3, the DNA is TGTGCCAGCAGCTTAGTTGGGGCTACTGAAGCTTTCTTT.

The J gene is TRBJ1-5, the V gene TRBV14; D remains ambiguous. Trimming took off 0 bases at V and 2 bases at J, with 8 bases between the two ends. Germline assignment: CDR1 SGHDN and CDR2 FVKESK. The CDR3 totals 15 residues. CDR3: CASSQERARNQPQHF. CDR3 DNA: TGTGCCAGCAGCCAAGAGCGGGCACGCAATCAGCCCCAGCATTTT.

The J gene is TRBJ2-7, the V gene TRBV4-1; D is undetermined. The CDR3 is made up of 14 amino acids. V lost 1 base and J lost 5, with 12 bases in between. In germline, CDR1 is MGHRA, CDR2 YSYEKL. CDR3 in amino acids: CASSQGYDWHEQYF. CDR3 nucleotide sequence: TGCGCCAGCAGCCAAGGCTACGACTGGCACGAGCAGTACTTC.

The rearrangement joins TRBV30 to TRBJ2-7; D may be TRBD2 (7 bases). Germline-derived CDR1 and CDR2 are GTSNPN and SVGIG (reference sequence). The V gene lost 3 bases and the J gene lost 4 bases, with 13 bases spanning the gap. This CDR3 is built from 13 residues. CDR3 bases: TGTGCCTGGAGCGTGGGGGGGGCATACGAGCAGTACTTC. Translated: CAWSVGGAYEQYF. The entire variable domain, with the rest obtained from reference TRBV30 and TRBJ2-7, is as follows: SQTIHQWPATLVQPVGSPLSLECTVEGTSNPNLYWYRQAAGRGLQLLFYSVGIGQISSEVPQNLSASRPQDRQFILSSKKLLLSDSGFYLCAWSVGGAYEQYFGPGTRLTVT.

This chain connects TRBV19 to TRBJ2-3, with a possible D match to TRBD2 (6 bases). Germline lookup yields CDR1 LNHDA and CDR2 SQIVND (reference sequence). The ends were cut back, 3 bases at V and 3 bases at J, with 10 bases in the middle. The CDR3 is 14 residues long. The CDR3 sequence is CASSILRETDTQYF. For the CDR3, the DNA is TGTGCCAGTAGTATCCTTCGGGAGACAGATACGCAGTATTTT.